This T cell receptor (beta chain) was sequenced for a study of OX40 agonist ivuxolimab in advanced cancers. On the study more broadly: The study treated patients with ivuxolimab, an agonistic anti-OX40 (CD134) antibody. Prior anti-PD-1, anti-PD-L1 or anti-CTLA-4 therapy did not bar entry, and less than 50% had some.

Comments on this clone: Its target is not known.

The ends were cut back, 5 bases at V and 4 bases at J, with 14 bases in the middle. The CDR3 is made up of 14 amino acids. Germline CDR1 SGHTA, CDR2 FQGTGA. Only in-frame clones appear in the TCRdb table, and some are missing; sequencing was by immunoSEQ multiplex PCR. The sample lists under 60,000 clones, around 88% occurring once. Findings and caveats of the study: At 0.1 to 3.0 mg/kg and by week 6, clonal expansion occurred in CD4+ and CD8+ blood T cells. Among patients with partial responses at 0.1-3.0 mg/kg, clonal expansion was among the lowest.

This chain uses TRBV7-3 with TRBJ2-5, with D possibly matching TRBD2 (5 bases). Material: CD4+ or CD8+ T cells sorted from blood, obtained in a trial of the OX40 agonist ivuxolimab. The receptor's source is an adult with an advanced solid tumor such as melanoma, head and neck, liver or kidney cancer. In nucleotides, the CDR3 is TGTGCCAGCAGCACTGGATTAAGCGGAGAGACCCAGTACTTC. Its translation is CASSTGLSGETQYF.